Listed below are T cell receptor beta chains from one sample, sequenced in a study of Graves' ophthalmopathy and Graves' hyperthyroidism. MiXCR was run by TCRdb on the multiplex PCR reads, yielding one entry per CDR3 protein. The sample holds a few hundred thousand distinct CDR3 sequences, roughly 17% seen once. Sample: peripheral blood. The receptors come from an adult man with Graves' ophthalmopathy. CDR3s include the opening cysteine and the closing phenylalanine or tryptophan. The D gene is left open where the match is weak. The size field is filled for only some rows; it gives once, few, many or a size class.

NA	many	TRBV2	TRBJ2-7	CASQDRTRPGRAEQYF	TGTGCCAGCCAGGATAGGACCCGCCCGGGGCGGGCCGAGCAGTACTTC
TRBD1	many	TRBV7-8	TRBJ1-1	CASSSYPTGSAFF	TGTGCCAGCAGCTCCTATCCGACAGGGTCGGCTTTCTTT
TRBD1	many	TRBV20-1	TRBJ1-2	CSAGAGTANYGYTF	TGCAGTGCCGGGGCCGGGACAGCTAACTATGGCTACACCTTC
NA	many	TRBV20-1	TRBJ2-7	CSAGHHRVTYEQYF	TGCAGTGCTGGACACCACAGGGTCACCTACGAGCAGTACTTC
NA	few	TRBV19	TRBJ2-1	CASSPNSPGLPGEQFF	TGTGCCAGTAGTCCAAACTCACCGGGACTGCCGGGGGAGCAGTTCTTC
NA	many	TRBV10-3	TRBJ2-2	CAISSGQLNTGELFF	TGTGCCATCAGTTCCGGACAGCTGAACACCGGGGAGCTGTTTTTT
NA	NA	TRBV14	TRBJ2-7	CASSQVSQGSVEQYF	TGTGCCAGCAGCCAAGTGTCACAGGGTTCCGTCGAGCAGTACTTC
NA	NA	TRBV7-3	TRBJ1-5	CASSLGRGARVPQPQHF	TGTGCCAGCAGCCTAGGGCGGGGGGCGAGGGTCCCTCAGCCCCAGCATTTT
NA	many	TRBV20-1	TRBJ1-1	CSARPGADTEAFF	TGCAGTGCTAGACCCGGGGCGGACACTGAAGCTTTCTTT
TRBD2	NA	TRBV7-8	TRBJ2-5	CASSHALGGVYF	TGTGCCAGCAGTCACGCTCTGGGGGGGGTTTACTTC
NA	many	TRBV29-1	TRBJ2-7	CSVGEVGEQYF	TGCAGCGTAGGGGAGGTGGGCGAGCAGTACTTC
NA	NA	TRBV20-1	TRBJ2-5	CSASGSSATETQYF	TGCAGTGCTAGTGGGTCCAGCGCAACGGAGACCCAGTACTTC
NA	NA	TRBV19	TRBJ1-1	CASSEHGGLTEAFF	TGTGCCAGTAGTGAACACGGTGGTTTGACTGAAGCTTTCTTT
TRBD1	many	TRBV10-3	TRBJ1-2	CAISESTGADYGYTF	TGTGCCATCAGTGAGTCGACAGGGGCTGACTATGGCTACACCTTC
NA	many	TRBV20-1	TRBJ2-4	CSIIGDPIQYF	TGCAGTATAATAGGAGATCCCATTCAGTACTTC
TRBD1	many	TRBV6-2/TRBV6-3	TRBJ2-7	CASSSGQGDDYEQYF	TGTGCCAGCAGTTCTGGACAGGGGGACGACTACGAGCAGTACTTC
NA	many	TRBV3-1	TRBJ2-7	CASSQEGRREQYF	TGTGCCAGCAGCCAAGAAGGACGAAGGGAGCAGTACTTC
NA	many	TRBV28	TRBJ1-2	CASSLSHSGIYGYTF	TGTGCCAGCAGTTTGAGTCACAGCGGGATCTATGGCTACACCTTC
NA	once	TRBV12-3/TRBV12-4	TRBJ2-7	CASSLQGRLAEQYF	TGTGCCAGCAGTTTACAAGGGAGGCTCGCCGAGCAGTACTTC
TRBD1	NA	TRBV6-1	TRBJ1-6	CASRGGQGFESPLHF	TGTGCCAGCAGGGGGGGACAGGGTTTTGAGTCACCCCTCCACTTT
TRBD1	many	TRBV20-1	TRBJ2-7	CSAGTGGGEQYF	TGCAGTGCCGGGACAGGGGGCGGCGAGCAGTACTTC
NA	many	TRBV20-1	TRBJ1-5	CSATTGGAPINQPQHF	TGCAGTGCTACAACCGGAGGGGCGCCAATCAATCAGCCCCAGCATTTT
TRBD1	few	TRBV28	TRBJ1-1	CASSLRQGLVTEAFF	TGTGCCAGCAGTTTACGACAGGGGTTGGTCACTGAAGCTTTCTTT
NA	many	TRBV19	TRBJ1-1	CASTPDSLNTEAFF	TGTGCCAGTACCCCTGACAGCCTGAACACTGAAGCTTTCTTT
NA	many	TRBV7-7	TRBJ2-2	CASSSAVGGELFF	TGTGCTAGCAGCTCTGCTGTGGGCGGGGAGCTGTTTTTT